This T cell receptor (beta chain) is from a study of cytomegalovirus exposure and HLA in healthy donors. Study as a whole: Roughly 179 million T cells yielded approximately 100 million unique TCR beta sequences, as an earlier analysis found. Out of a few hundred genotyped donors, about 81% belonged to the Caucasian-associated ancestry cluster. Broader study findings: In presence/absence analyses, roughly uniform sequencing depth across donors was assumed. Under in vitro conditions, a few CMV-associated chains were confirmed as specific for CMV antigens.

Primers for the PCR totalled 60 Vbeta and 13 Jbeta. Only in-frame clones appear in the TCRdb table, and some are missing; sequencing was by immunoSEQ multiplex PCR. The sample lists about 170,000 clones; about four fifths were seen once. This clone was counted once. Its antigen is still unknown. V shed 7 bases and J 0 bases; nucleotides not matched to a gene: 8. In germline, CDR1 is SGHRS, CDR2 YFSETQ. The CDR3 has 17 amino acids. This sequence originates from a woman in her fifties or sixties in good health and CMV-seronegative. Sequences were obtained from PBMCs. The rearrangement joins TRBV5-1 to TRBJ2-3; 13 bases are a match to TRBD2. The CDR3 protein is CASAPGLAGTSTDTQYF. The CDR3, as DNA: TGCGCCAGCGCCCCGGGACTAGCGGGGACTAGCACAGATACGCAGTATTTT.